The 18 T cell receptor beta chains in this list originate from one sample, sequenced in a study of T cells after yellow fever vaccination. One entry per CDR3 protein results from TCRdb running MiXCR on the 5' RACE reads. The sample lists fewer than 400,000 distinct CDR3 sequences, around a tenth occurring once. This specimen consisted of CD4+ T cells sorted from PBMCs, obtained 45 days after the yellow fever booster vaccination. All receptors derive from a man aged 18 to 30 who received the YFV17D yellow fever vaccine.

This clonotype was picked up a small number of times. The gene calls are TRBV6-1 and TRBJ1-5; the D is unclear. CDR1 is MNHNS, CDR2 SASEGT, per germline. The CDR3 totals 15 residues. V shed 5 bases and J shed 3 bases, with 14 bases lying between them. CDR3 loop: CASSWAGEVNQPQHF. CDR3 bases: TGTGCCAGCAGTTGGGCCGGGGAGGTCAATCAGCCCCAGCATTTT.

This clonotype was observed a few times. This chain connects TRBV24-1 to TRBJ1-1; 8 nucleotides line up with TRBD1. Trimming took 7 bases from V and 4 from J; bases not matched to a gene: 7. This CDR3 has 14 residues. CDR1 is KGHDR and CDR2 is SFDVKD in the germline V gene. CDR3 coding DNA: TGTGCCACCAGGGACAGGGCAGGCGGCACTGAAGCTTTCTTT. Translated: CATRDRAGGTEAFF.

This clonotype was counted a few times. This chain links TRBV4-1 with TRBJ2-4, with D uncertain. Germline V gene data show CDR1 as MGHRA and CDR2 as YSYEKL. V gave up 4 bases and J gave up 0 bases, with 10 bases separating them. This CDR3 spans 15 amino acids. The CDR3 here is CASSPMGLAKNIQYF. The DNA for the CDR3 is TGCGCCAGCAGCCCCATGGGGTTAGCCAAAAACATTCAGTACTTC.

Here the CDR3 DNA reads TGTGCCAGCAATCGACAGGAACTGAACTCCTACAATGAGCAGTTCTTC. Amino acids: CASNRQELNSYNEQFF. The rearrangement uses TRBV5-4 and TRBJ2-1; D possibly corresponds to TRBD1 (6 bases). The germline V gene encodes CDR1 SGHNT and CDR2 YYREEE (reference sequence). Trimming stripped 6 bases from V and 0 bases from J, with 16 bases between. This CDR3 has 16 residues.

This chain uses TRBV7-2 with TRBJ1-2; D uncertain. CDR1 is SGHTA and CDR2 is FQGNSA in the germline V gene. Deletions cut 5 bases from V and 5 bases from J, with 18 bases between. The CDR3 is 15 amino acids. The CDR3 reads CASSLTGVGGYGYTF. For the CDR3, the DNA is TGTGCCAGCAGCCTGACTGGTGTGGGCGGATATGGCTACACCTTC.

The chain joins TRBV25-1 to TRBJ1-2; D uncertain. The CDR3 totals 13 residues. Between the trimmed V and J ends, which lost 3 bases and 1 base, there was a span of 6 bases. Germline CDR1 reads MGHDK; CDR2 reads SYGVNS. CDR3 DNA: TGTGCCAGCAGTGACGGACTTAACTATGGCTACACCTTC. It codes for CASSDGLNYGYTF.

This clonotype has just a few counts. This chain connects TRBV4-3 to TRBJ1-1; possibly TRBD1 for D (6 bases). The CDR3 sequence is 17 residues long. Trimming pared 0 bases from V and 3 bases from J, leaving 17 bases between. The V gene's germline CDR1 is LGHNA and CDR2 YSLEER. In nucleotides, the CDR3 is TGCGCCAGCAGCCAAGATCCGGGGGCGGTGAGGGACACTGAAGCTTTCTTT. Residues: CASSQDPGAVRDTEAFF.

This clonotype was observed a few times. The chain carries TRBV6-2 or TRBV6-3 and TRBJ2-4, with a weak D call TRBD2 (6 bases). This CDR3 has 12 residues. CDR1 MNHEY and CDR2 SVGEGT come from the germline V gene. Trimming shortened V by 8 bases and J by 6 bases, and 11 bases separated the two germline ends. CDR3 region: CASDAGTNIQYF. In nucleotides, the CDR3 is TGTGCCAGCGACGCGGGGACAAACATTCAGTACTTC.

There are many counts of this clonotype. The chain combines TRBV3-1 with TRBJ2-3; TRBD2 might be the D (6 bases). Trimming shortened V by 5 bases and J by 2 bases, and 17 bases separated the two germline ends. The V gene's germline CDR1 is LGHDT and CDR2 YNNKEL (reference sequence). The CDR3 runs to 16 residues. The CDR3: CASSYPGTPTTDTQYF. CDR3 nucleotides: TGTGCCAGCAGCTACCCCGGGACTCCAACCACAGATACGCAGTATTTT.

This clonotype was counted between two and nine times. CDR3 bases: TGTGCCAGCAGTTTAAGGGGACTAAGGGGCGAAGAGACCCAGTACTTC. Residues: CASSLRGLRGEETQYF. The chain couples TRBV27 to TRBJ2-5; 7 nucleotides line up with TRBD2. The germline V gene has CDR1 MNHEY and CDR2 SMNVEV (reference sequence). This CDR3 is 16 amino acids long. Losses at the gene ends were 2 bases for V and 3 bases for J; bases not matched to a gene: 9.

In this sample, this clonotype turned up many times. The chain combines TRBV20-1 with TRBJ2-6; no definite D call. This CDR3 region has 13 residues. The germline gives CDR1 DFQATT, CDR2 SNEGSKA (reference sequence). Trimming stripped 0 bases from V and 6 bases from J, with 6 bases between. The CDR3 DNA is TGCAGTGCTAGAGATACCCAGGCCAACGTCCTGACTTTC. This encodes CSARDTQANVLTF.

This clonotype was picked up a small number of times. Here the CDR3 DNA reads TGTGCCTGGGGGGACAGGACCAATTCACCCCTCCACTTT. As protein: CAWGDRTNSPLHF. This chain joins TRBV30 and TRBJ1-6, with 8 bases lining up with TRBD1. Trimming removed 5 bases from V and 7 bases from J; junction bases left unmatched: 4. The CDR3 runs to 13 residues. CDR1 is GTSNPN and CDR2 is SVGIG in the germline V gene (reference sequence).

As DNA, the CDR3 is TGCAGTGCTAGGGCGGCCGGGCAGCGGCACCCACCGGATACGCAGTATTTT. Translation: CSARAAGQRHPPDTQYF. The genes are TRBV20-1 and TRBJ2-3; possibly TRBD2 for D (5 bases). Per the germline V gene, CDR1 is DFQATT and CDR2 is SNEGSKA (reference sequence). CDR3 length equals 17 residues. V shed 3 bases and J shed 6 bases, with 25 bases lying between them.

This clonotype was seen ten or more times. The V and J genes are TRBV7-9 and TRBJ2-1; D is perhaps TRBD1 (6 bases). V lost 8 bases to trimming and J lost 6 bases, with 23 bases between them. CDR3 length: 16 amino acids. CDR1 is SEHNR, CDR2 FQNEAQ, per germline (reference sequence). The chain's CDR3 is CASFIATGKFRNEQFF. For the CDR3, the DNA is TGTGCCAGCTTCATCGCTACAGGGAAATTTCGCAATGAGCAGTTCTTC. The full variable domain, its missing parts supplied by reference TRBV7-9 and TRBJ2-1, is DTGVSQNPRHKITKRGQNVTFRCDPISEHNRLYWYRQTLGQGPEFLTYFQNEAQLEKSRLLSDRFSAERPKGSFSTLEIQRTEQGDSAMYLCASFIATGKFRNEQFFGPGTRLTVL.

This chain links TRBV6-5 with TRBJ1-2; D gene uncertain. With 10 bases removed from V and 5 bases from J, the gap between germline ends came to 11 bases. The CDR3 totals 11 residues. From germline, CDR1 is MNHEY and CDR2 SVGAGI. CDR3 bases: TGTGCCACCACCCGGGGATATGGCTACACCTTC. It codes for CATTRGYGYTF.

The genes are TRBV3-1 and TRBJ2-7; 8 nucleotides match TRBD1. CDR1 is LGHDT, CDR2 YNNKEL, per germline (reference sequence). The CDR3 loop spans 12 amino acids. With 4 bases clipped from V and 7 bases from J, the junction kept 3 bases outside the gene matches. The CDR3 region is CASSPGTGEQYV. In DNA form, the CDR3 reads TGTGCCAGCAGCCCTGGGACAGGTGAGCAGTACGTC.

V and J are TRBV12-3 or TRBV12-4 and TRBJ2-7, with TRBD1 as a possible D gene (6 bases). The CDR3 loop spans 14 amino acids. The V gene lost 5 bases and the J gene lost 2 bases, with 13 bases spanning the gap. CDR3 nucleotide sequence: TGTGCCAGCAGTCCAAACGGACAGCCCTACGAGCAGTACTTC. As protein: CASSPNGQPYEQYF.

The V gene is TRBV11-2, the J gene TRBJ2-3; TRBD2 matches 7 bases. The CDR3 extends over 15 amino acids. The V gene end was trimmed by 6 bases and the J gene end by 1 base; junction bases not matched to a gene: 7. Germline assignment: CDR1 SGHAT and CDR2 FQNNGV. The CDR3 protein is CASRGAGVGTDTQYF. For the CDR3, the DNA is TGTGCCAGCAGGGGCGCGGGGGTCGGCACAGATACGCAGTATTTT. Full variable domain (outside the CDR3, taken from reference TRBV11-2 and TRBJ2-3): EAGVAQSPRYKIIEKRQSVAFWCNPISGHATLYWYQQILGQGPKLLIQFQNNGVVDDSQLPKDRFSAERLKGVDSTLKIQPAKLEDSAVYLCASRGAGVGTDTQYFGPGTRLTVL.